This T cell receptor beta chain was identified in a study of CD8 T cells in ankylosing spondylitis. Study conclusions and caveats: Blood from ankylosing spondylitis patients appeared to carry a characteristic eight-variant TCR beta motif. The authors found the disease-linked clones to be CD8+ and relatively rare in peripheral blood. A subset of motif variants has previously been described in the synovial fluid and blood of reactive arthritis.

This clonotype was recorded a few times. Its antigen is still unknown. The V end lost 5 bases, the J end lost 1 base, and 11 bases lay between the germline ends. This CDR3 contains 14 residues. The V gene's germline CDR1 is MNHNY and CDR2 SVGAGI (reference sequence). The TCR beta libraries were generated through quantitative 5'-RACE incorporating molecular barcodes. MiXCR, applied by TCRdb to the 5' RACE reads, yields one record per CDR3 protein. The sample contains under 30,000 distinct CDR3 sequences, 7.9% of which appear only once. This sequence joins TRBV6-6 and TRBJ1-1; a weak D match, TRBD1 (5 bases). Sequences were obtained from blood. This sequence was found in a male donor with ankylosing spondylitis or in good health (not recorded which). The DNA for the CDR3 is TGTGCCAGCAGTAGAACAGGACGGAACACTGAAGCTTTCTTT. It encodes CASSRTGRNTEAFF.